The clone carrying this T cell receptor (beta chain) came up once. Its target is not known. These data come from a study of cytomegalovirus exposure and HLA in healthy donors. The CDR3 consists of 17 residues. The V gene end was trimmed by 1 base and the J gene end by 3 bases; junction bases not matched to a gene: 7. Germline V lookup: CDR1 SGHNT, CDR2 YYREEE (reference sequence). Separate from the approximately 600-subject first cohort was the approximately 120-subject validation cohort, to which the donors belonged. Findings and caveats of the study: Many donors carried some public TCRs, although rarity characterized most TCR sequences. Cytomegalovirus status was reportedly diagnosed by the classifier with high specificity and sensitivity.

The protocol was immunoSEQ multiplex PCR, while the TCRdb copy is restricted to in-frame clones and leaves out a portion. The repertoire has over 250,000 clones, roughly 90% of them found once; the top ten carry approximately 1%. This clonotype originated in a woman between 25 and 40 years old in good health and CMV-seropositive. This chain joins TRBV5-4 and TRBJ2-7, with 13 bases matching TRBD2. The sample was PBMCs. The CDR3 DNA reads TGTGCCAGCAGCTTGAATCGGGGACTAGCGGGACTCTACGAGCAGTACTTC. It translates to CASSLNRGLAGLYEQYF.